The subject of this entry is one T cell receptor (beta chain). The CDR3 length is 18 residues. Germline loops: CDR1 SGHDN, CDR2 FVKESK. V dropped 1 base and J dropped 0 bases, with 19 bases sitting between them. This specimen belongs to a study of shared clonotypes between healthy human individuals. Study overall: Per-donor plates numbered three CD4 naive, three CD4 memory, two CD8 naive and one CD8 memory.

DNA at about 190 ng, about 30,000 T cell genomes, went into sorted-subset replicate PCRs. This table comes from immunoSEQ multiplex PCR, and its TCRdb copy is limited to in-frame clones, with some not included. The table lists under 600,000 clones, around 97% of them singletons. V usage is TRBV14 and J usage is TRBJ2-7; possible D gene TRBD1, 5 bases. Sequenced sample: naive CD4+ T cells sorted from blood. This sample's subset: CD45RA+ positively selected. The sequence was obtained from a woman aged 30 to 39 in good health. The CDR3 spells CASSQAGSGAPFSYEQYF. The CDR3 region has the DNA TGTGCCAGCAGCCAAGCCGGTAGTGGGGCTCCGTTCTCCTACGAGCAGTACTTC.